A selection of T cell receptor beta chains follows, all from one sample in a study of shared clonotypes between healthy human individuals. The data were produced by immunoSEQ multiplex PCR, yet TCRdb's version contains in-frame clones alone and is incomplete. The sample holds about 2.4 million clones; over 85% are singletons and the top ten take 0.36%. Sequences were obtained from naive CD4+ T cells from PBMCs. The receptor source for this set is a man younger than 35 in good health. Some clones in this sample may be carry-over from other donors' samples. Each CDR3 is given with its conserved first and last residue.

V	J	CDR3
TRBV6-5	TRBJ1-1	CASSTPPGTEAFF
TRBV4-3	TRBJ2-7	CASSRRVGQGRYEQYF
TRBV19	TRBJ2-7	CASSAGLAGGYEQYF
TRBV5-4	TRBJ1-4	CASRPGGSNEKLFF
TRBV7-9	TRBJ2-3	CASSPRDRLRQQYF
TRBV28	TRBJ2-3	CASGNTDTQYF
TRBV5-8	TRBJ2-4	CASSFPGIQYF
TRBV6-5	TRBJ2-2	CASSLNRLAGELFF
TRBV7-9	TRBJ1-1	CASSLWDREAFF
TRBV18	TRBJ1-1	CASSRGTANTEAFF
TRBV5-4	TRBJ2-5	CASSIEYPETQYF
TRBV7-3	TRBJ2-7	CASSLLGTGYEQYF
TRBV2	TRBJ2-2	CASKGLANTGELFF
TRBV27	TRBJ2-5	CASSFLGQETQYF
TRBV29-1	TRBJ1-2	CSAGGTSGYGYTF
TRBV5-8	TRBJ2-7	CASSPAAGTGMDEQYF
TRBV27	TRBJ2-7	CASRRTSGSTEQYF
TRBV18	TRBJ2-1	CASSPGSGTGPYNEQFF
TRBV5-8	TRBJ2-5	CASSLGGTQYF
TRBV5-4	TRBJ2-5	CASSLEAREGTQYF
TRBV27	TRBJ1-4	CASSPPGEGFWDRGEKLFF
TRBV15	TRBJ2-2	CATSNQGYGELFF
TRBV7-2	TRBJ1-5	CASSRMRGQDSNQPQHF
TRBV6-5	TRBJ2-7	CASSYYPAVLAYEQYF
TRBV2	TRBJ1-1	CASVPGQLNTEAFF
TRBV7-2	TRBJ2-2	CASSFGIGTGELFF
TRBV30	TRBJ2-5	CAWRWTGQETQYF
TRBV7-9	TRBJ2-7	CASSQGLAGAYEQYF
TRBV18	TRBJ2-5	CASSQARETQYF
TRBV20-1	TRBJ1-1	CSARGNTEAFF
TRBV4-3	TRBJ2-3	CASSQDLRASADTQYF
TRBV30	TRBJ1-2	CAWRTLARGNYGYTF
TRBV5-4	TRBJ1-1	CASSLVLGTEAFF
TRBV10-3	TRBJ2-1	CATQTGIFRGTWDNEQFF
TRBV28	TRBJ1-2	CASSLREYGYTF
TRBV18	TRBJ1-4	CASSPIWGEKLFF
TRBV5-1	TRBJ1-4	CASSLDAEKLFF
TRBV6-5	TRBJ2-2	CASSYMTSQGGELFF